This TCR beta chain was observed in a study of T cells in localized non-small cell lung cancer. Comments on this clone: Its specificity is unknown.

Sequencing used immunoSEQ multiplex PCR; TCRdb keeps in-frame clones, though not all of them. The data contain 45,000 to 65,000 clones, around 81% of them singletons. Whole-study findings and limits: The study detected a median roughly 56 of the top 100 tumor clones in adjacent lung. It remains possible that heterogeneity exists, since only one tumor region was sequenced. T cell clonality was highest in uninvolved adjacent lung, above tumor.

Germline V gives CDR1 MNHEY, CDR2 SMNVEV (reference sequence). V dropped 8 bases and J dropped 3 bases, with 7 bases sitting between them. The CDR3 is 11 residues long. The V call is TRBV27, the J call TRBJ1-1; D remains ambiguous. This TCR was sampled from a woman between 35 and 75 years old with stage II lung adenocarcinoma. Sequencing used PBMCs, obtained before any cancer treatment. CDR3 loop: CASGWDTEAFF. The CDR3 nucleotides are TGTGCCAGCGGGTGGGACACTGAAGCTTTCTTT.